This T cell receptor beta chain was captured by sequencing in a study of T-cell memory formation after mild COVID-19 (dated by TCRdb to about 2021). Context from the whole study: Most TCR sequence clusters were specific to one of the two donors. Longitudinal TCRalpha and TCRbeta repertoire sequencing tracked T-cell clones expanding and contracting after mild COVID-19 in a couple of donors. Two young, previously healthy adult volunteers made up the cohort, one male and one female.

The sequencing machine was an Illumina NovaSeq 6000. TCRalpha and TCRbeta cDNA libraries were built by 5'RACE with constant-segment primers, adding sample barcodes and unique molecular identifiers. RNA was extracted from every sample with Trizol reagent. Library amplification was performed in two PCR steps, and a second sample barcode and Illumina TruSeq adapters were introduced in the second step. Sequencing of libraries was performed on an Illumina NovaSeq with 2 x 150 bp paired-end reads. The authors' analysis ran thus. With migec v1.2.7, reads were demultiplexed and then collapsed into UMI-guided consensus sequences. Using mixcr v2.1.11, the UMI consensuses were aligned to TRA and TRB V and J templates and assembled into clonotypes. Expanded or contracted clonotypes were those called significant by both edgeR and NoisET, with noise models trained on biological replicates. For edgeR calls, a false discovery rate-adjusted p below 0.01 and a log2 fold-change threshold of 1 were applied. As an exploratory analysis of dynamics, max-normalized trajectories of the 1000 most abundant clonotypes were examined by PCA with hierarchical clustering. Each responding clone was given a CD4 or CD8 phenotype based on the CD4+ and CD8+ repertoires, which had been sequenced separately. The public reads were run again by TCRdb, first through fastp at Q25 and then through MiXCR, and only productive beta chains were kept. Each entry merges the rows of one CDR3 protein and shows their most common DNA and genes. V and J calls and clone size were set by TCRdb, not the authors. The table for this sample lists more than 400,000 distinct CDR3 sequences; roughly 20% of them were counted only once. 10% to 15% of the sample lies in the top ten.

Summary of the overall study and its limitations: The study included only a couple of mild cases, and larger cohorts that include severe cases with pre-infection samples were judged to be necessary. Some responding clones were detected in pre-infection memory, which suggested that pre-existing cross-reactive memory T cells had joined the SARS-CoV-2 response. Clones contracting from day 15 to 85 had balanced CD4/CD8 phenotypes, while a second wave expanding from day 15 to 37 was biased towards CD4+. The second-wave clones that peaked on day 37 were not confirmed to be SARS-CoV-2 specific. Contracting CD4+ clones were located mainly in the CM and EM memory subsets, whereas CD8+ clones were found to be enriched in EMRA.

Turning to this clonotype: Its recognized antigen is unknown. No clone much larger than this one lies a single base away; base qualities are absent.

The germline V gene supplies CDR1 SGHTA and CDR2 FQGNSA. Cut back by 4 bases and 1 base, the V and J ends lie 12 bases apart. The CDR3 numbers 15 residues from cysteine through phenylalanine. Only CDR3 DNA is held: 45 bases, read in frame from base 1. PBMCs were isolated by Ficoll-Paque density gradient centrifugation. The receptor was isolated from an adult woman who had mild COVID-19 (a few samples of this study predate the infection). The sample titles of this study are shuffled in the database, so cell type and time point are left out; the donor was told from shared clones. Recombination linked TRBV7-2 to TRBJ2-3; the D gene assignment is ambiguous. Source material: PBMCs or a T cell subset sorted from them (not recorded which). The bases read TGTGCCAGCAGCTCCGGTACGGGCCGCACAGATACGCAGTATTTT. The translation is CASSSGTGRTDTQYF. The variable domain in full, with residues beyond the CDR3 obtained from the reference TRBV7-2 and TRBJ2-3 genes, is GAGVSQSPSNKVTEKGKDVELRCDPISGHTALYWYRQSLGQGLEFLIYFQGNSAPDKSGLPSDRFSAERTGGSVSTLTIQRTQQEDSAVYLCASSSGTGRTDTQYFGPGTRLTVL.